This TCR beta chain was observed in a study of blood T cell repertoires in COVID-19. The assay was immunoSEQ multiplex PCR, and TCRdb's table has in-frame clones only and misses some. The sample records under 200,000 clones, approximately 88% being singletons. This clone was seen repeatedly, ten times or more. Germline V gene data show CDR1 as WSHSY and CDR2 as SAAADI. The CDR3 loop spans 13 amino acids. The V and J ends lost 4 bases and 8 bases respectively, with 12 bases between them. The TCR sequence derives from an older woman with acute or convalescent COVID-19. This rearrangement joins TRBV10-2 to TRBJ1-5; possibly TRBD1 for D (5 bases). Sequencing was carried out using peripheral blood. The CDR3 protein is CASSGRDSEPQHF. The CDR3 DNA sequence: TGCGCCAGCAGTGGACGGGACTCGGAGCCCCAGCATTTT.